The next 6 T cell receptor beta chains were all read from a single sample in a study of response to subunit inactivated influenza vaccine. TCRdb fed the RT-PCR reads into MiXCR, producing one record per CDR3 protein. The sample lists hundreds of thousands of distinct CDR3 sequences; 10% to 15% were seen once. The material was PBMCs from blood, obtained on the day of vaccination. These receptors came from a man aged 50 or older who received an inactivated influenza vaccine.

Many counts were recorded for this clonotype. The chain combines TRBV18 with TRBJ2-1, with D maybe TRBD2 (6 bases). The CDR3 extends over 16 amino acids. The germline CDR1 and CDR2 sequences are KGHSH and LQKENI. V dropped 3 bases and J dropped 3 bases, with 15 bases sitting between them. The CDR3 spells CASSPPGVADYNEQFF. The CDR3, as DNA: TGTGCCAGCTCACCCCCCGGGGTAGCGGACTACAATGAGCAGTTCTTC. Based on the CDR3 plus reference TRBV18 and TRBJ2-1, the full variable domain is NAGVMQNPRHLVRRRGQEARLRCSPMKGHSHVYWYRQLPEEGLKFMVYLQKENIIDESGMPKERFSAEFPKEGPSILRIQQVVRGDSAAYFCASSPPGVADYNEQFFGPGTRLTVL.

The rearrangement uses TRBV4-3 and TRBJ1-6; TRBD1 matches at 10 bases. The V gene's germline CDR1 is LGHNA and CDR2 YSLEER. The ends lost 0 bases at V and 7 bases at J; junction bases unmatched: 15. The CDR3 is 20 amino acids. CDR3 in DNA: TGCGCCAGCAGCCAAGATTTTTCCGGACAGGGGGTGTTTGAGAATTCACCCCTCCACTTT. Residues: CASSQDFSGQGVFENSPLHF.

This clonotype was seen a handful of times. The CDR3 is CASSQDLRPLGGELFF. CDR3 DNA: TGTGCCAGCAGCCAAGACTTGCGGCCCCTCGGCGGGGAGCTGTTTTTT. The rearrangement joins TRBV4-2 to TRBJ2-2, with D unresolved. CDR1 is LGHNA, CDR2 YNFKEQ, per germline. CDR3 length: 16 residues. Trimming shortened V by 0 bases and J by 7 bases, and 15 bases separated the two germline ends.

This clonotype came up a few times. The chain joins TRBV12-3 or TRBV12-4 to TRBJ1-2; D is uncertain. With 5 bases removed from V and 8 bases from J, the gap between germline ends came to 21 bases. This CDR3 region has 15 residues. The CDR3 bases are TGTGCCAGCAGTCCAATGGACCCTGGAGTTTACGGCTACACCTTC. This sequence encodes CASSPMDPGVYGYTF.

This chain connects TRBV20-1 to TRBJ2-1; unclear D gene. V was trimmed by 5 bases and J by 7 bases, leaving 9 bases between them. CDR1 DFQATT and CDR2 SNEGSKA come from the germline V gene (reference sequence). The CDR3 extends over 11 amino acids. This CDR3 reads CSAGVLNEQFF. CDR3 sequence (DNA): TGCAGTGCTGGGGTTTTGAATGAGCAGTTCTTC.

This clonotype has only a few counts. This chain uses TRBV11-2 with TRBJ1-6, with 9 bases that match TRBD1. This CDR3 is 20 amino acids long. Trimming at V came to 2 bases and at J to 9 bases, leaving 20 bases not matched to a gene. Looked up from germline, CDR1 is SGHAT and CDR2 is FQNNGV. The CDR3 protein is CASSLFHYRGLRKDGSPLHF. CDR3 nucleotide sequence: TGTGCCAGCAGCTTATTTCATTACAGGGGGCTGAGGAAAGATGGTTCACCCCTCCACTTT.